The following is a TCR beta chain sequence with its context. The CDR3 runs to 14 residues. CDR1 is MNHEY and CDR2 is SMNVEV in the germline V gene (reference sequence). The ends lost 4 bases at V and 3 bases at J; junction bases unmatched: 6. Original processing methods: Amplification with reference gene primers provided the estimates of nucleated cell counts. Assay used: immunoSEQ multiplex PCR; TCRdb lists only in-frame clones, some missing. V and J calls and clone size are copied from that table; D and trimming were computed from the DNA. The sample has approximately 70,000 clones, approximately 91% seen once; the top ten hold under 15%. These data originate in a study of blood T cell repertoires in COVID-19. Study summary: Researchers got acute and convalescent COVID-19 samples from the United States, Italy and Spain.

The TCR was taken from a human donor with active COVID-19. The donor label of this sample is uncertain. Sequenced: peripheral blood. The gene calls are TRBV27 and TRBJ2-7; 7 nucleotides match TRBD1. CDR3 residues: CASSSDRERYEQYF. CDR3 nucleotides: TGTGCCAGCAGTTCAGACAGGGAGCGCTACGAGCAGTACTTC.